The text below deals with one T cell receptor (beta chain). The antigen remains unidentified. Collection of blood occurred at baseline, at cycle 4 day 1, and at cycle 7 day 1. Profiled with immunoSEQ multiplex PCR; TCRdb holds only in-frame clones, not every one. Of approximately 80,000 clones in the sample, roughly 91% were seen once. The source of the sample is a study of OX40 agonist ivuxolimab in advanced cancers. Overall study results and limits: At 0.1 to 3.0 mg/kg and by week 6, CD4+ and CD8+ T cells in the blood had expanded clonally.

The TCR comes from an adult with an advanced solid tumor such as melanoma, head and neck, liver or kidney cancer. The source material was CD4+ or CD8+ T cells sorted from blood, sampled in a trial of the OX40 agonist ivuxolimab.

CDR3 nucleotide sequence: TGTGCCAGCAGCTTGGGGGTCCTAGCGGGGGGAGATACGCAGTATTTT. Its protein is CASSLGVLAGGDTQYF. The chain is built from TRBV5-8 and TRBJ2-3, with 11 bases that match TRBD2. This CDR3 has 16 residues. Looked up from germline, CDR1 is SGHTS and CDR2 is YDEGEE. The trim removed 0 bases at V and 5 bases at J, leaving 5 bases unmatched.